Included here is one T cell receptor (beta chain) sequence, with context. This clonotype has ten or more counts. This receptor's antigen is unknown. The input lacks base qualities; no much larger clone sits a single base away. The sample belongs to a study of CD8 T cells in ankylosing spondylitis (dated 2017 in TCRdb). In terms of the full investigation: The study profiled T cell receptor beta repertoires in healthy donors and ankylosing spondylitis patients to find disease-linked TCR variants. In total, the full study cohort was made up of some 110 healthy donors and 25 ankylosing spondylitis patients. Samples of peripheral blood were taken, and for ankylosing spondylitis patients, synovial fluid was collected as well. General study outcomes and caveats: Some motif variants had previously been reported in the synovial fluid and blood of reactive arthritis patients, which suggests shared mechanisms of disease initiation. The disease-linked clones were reported to be significantly enriched in matched synovial fluid samples from ankylosing spondylitis patients. A CD8+ phenotype was shown by the disease-linked clones, which were found at relatively low frequencies in peripheral blood. Blood from ankylosing spondylitis patients appeared to be characterized by a TCR beta motif made up of under 10 highly homologous amino acid variants.

The run used an Illumina HiSeq 2500. TCR beta libraries were prepared by quantitative 5'-RACE with molecular barcodes. On the authors' methods: To identify disease-linked TCR variants, a new computational method was used, one built on a probabilistic model of VDJ rearrangement. TCRdb redid the processing of the public reads, applying fastp at Q25 and MiXCR, and retained in-frame beta chains. Rows with one shared CDR3 protein collapse into an entry with the most common genes and DNA. The V and J calls were determined by TCRdb, not by the authors. For this sample there are about 30,000 distinct CDR3 sequences; 5.3% appear just once. Around 1.8% of the sample lies in the top ten. Sequenced material: blood, either unsorted or a sorted T cell fraction (not recorded which). The source is a female donor with ankylosing spondylitis or in good health (not recorded which).

For the CDR3, the sequence is CASSVADRGGEQYF. DNA sequence: TGTGCCAGCAGCGTAGCTGACAGAGGCGGGGAGCAGTACTTC. Recombination linked TRBV9 to TRBJ2-7; the D gene assignment is perhaps TRBD1 or TRBD2, with each matching 5 bases. Trimming costs V 0 bases and J 7 bases, and their ends lie 14 bases apart. In the germline V gene, CDR1 corresponds to SGDLS and CDR2 to YYNGEE. The CDR3 runs 14 amino acids, cysteine and phenylalanine included. The retained sequence is limited to the CDR3, 42 bases, with the frame set at the first base.